This TCR beta chain was identified during a study of shared clonotypes between healthy human individuals. Study-level background: A few men and a couple of women, aged 18 to 49, were donors. Regarding the study as a whole: Non-shared clonotypes had lower generation probabilities than those shared by all four donors. The study drew on few donors, limiting represented genetic and exposure-history diversity. Large sequencing depth failed to make sorted-subset sequencing complete, rarefaction showed.

In the case of this clone: Its antigen is still unknown.

Generated by immunoSEQ multiplex PCR, the TCRdb table keeps only in-frame clones and is missing some. The table has roughly 2.2 million clones, around 90% seen once; the top ten hold approximately 0.4%. Between the trimmed V and J ends, which lost 5 bases and 4 bases, there was a span of 18 bases. CDR1 SGHVS and CDR2 FNYEAQ come from the germline V gene. The CDR3 loop spans 16 amino acids. The chain uses TRBV7-6 and TRBJ2-1, with TRBD2 as a possible D gene (6 bases). Source material: naive CD4+ T cells from PBMCs. This sample's subset: CD45RA+ positively selected. The sequence came from a man younger than 35 in good health. Some clones in this sample may be carry-over from other donors' samples. This CDR3 is CASSGGRGAGYNEQFF. In nucleotides, the CDR3 is TGTGCCAGCAGCGGGGGACGCGGGGCGGGTTACAATGAGCAGTTCTTC.